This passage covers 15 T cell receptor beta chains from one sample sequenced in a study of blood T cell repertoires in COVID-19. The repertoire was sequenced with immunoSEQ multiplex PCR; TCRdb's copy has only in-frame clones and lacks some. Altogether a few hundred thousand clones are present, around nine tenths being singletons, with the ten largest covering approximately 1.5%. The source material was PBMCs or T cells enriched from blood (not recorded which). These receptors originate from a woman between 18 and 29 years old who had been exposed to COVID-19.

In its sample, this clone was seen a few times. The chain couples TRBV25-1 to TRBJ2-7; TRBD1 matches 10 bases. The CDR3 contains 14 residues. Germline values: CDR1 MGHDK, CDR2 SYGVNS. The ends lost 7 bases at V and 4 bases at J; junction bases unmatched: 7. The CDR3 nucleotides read TGTGCCAGCAATCCGGGACAGGGGACTTACGAGCAGTACTTC. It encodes CASNPGQGTYEQYF.

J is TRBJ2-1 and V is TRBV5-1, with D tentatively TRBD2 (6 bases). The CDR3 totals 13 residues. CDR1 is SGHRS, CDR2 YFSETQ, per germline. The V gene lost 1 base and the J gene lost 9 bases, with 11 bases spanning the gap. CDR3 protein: CASSLTSSTEQFF. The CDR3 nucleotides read TGCGCCAGCAGCTTGACTAGCTCCACTGAGCAGTTCTTC.

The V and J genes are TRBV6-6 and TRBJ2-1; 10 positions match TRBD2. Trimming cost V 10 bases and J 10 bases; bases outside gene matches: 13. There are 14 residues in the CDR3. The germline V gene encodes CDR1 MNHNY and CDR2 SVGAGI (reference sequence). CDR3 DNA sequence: TGTGCCATTTCCGGGAGCGGGGGGGCATTCGAGCAGTTCTTC. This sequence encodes CAISGSGGAFEQFF.

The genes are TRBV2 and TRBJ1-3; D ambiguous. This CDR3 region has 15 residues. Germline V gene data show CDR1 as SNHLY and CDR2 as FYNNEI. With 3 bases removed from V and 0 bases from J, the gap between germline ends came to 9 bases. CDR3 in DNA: TGTGCCAGCAGTGACGGTTCTAACTCTGGAAACACCATATATTTT. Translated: CASSDGSNSGNTIYF. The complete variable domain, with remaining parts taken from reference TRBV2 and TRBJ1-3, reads EPEVTQTPSHQVTQMGQEVILRCVPISNHLYFYWYRQILGQKVEFLVSFYNNEISEKSEIFDDQFSVERPDGSNFTLKIRSTKLEDSAMYFCASSDGSNSGNTIYFGEGSWLTVV.

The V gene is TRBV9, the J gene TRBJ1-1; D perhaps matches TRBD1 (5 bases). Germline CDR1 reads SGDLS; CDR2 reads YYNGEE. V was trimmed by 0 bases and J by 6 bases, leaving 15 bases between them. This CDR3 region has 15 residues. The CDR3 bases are TGTGCCAGCAGCGTAGAGGGGTATGGGGGGGCTGAAGCTTTCTTT. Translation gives CASSVEGYGGAEAFF.

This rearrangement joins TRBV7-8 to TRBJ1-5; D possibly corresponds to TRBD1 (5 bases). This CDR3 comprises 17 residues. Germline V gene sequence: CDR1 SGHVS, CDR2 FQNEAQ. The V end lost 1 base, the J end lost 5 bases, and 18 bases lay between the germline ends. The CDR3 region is CASSLGGGNPGDQPQHF. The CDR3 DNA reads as TGTGCCAGCAGCTTAGGAGGTGGGAACCCGGGGGATCAGCCCCAGCATTTT. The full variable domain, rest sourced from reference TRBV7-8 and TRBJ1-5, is GAGVSQSPRYKVAKRGQDVALRCDPISGHVSLFWYQQALGQGPEFLTYFQNEAQLDKSGLPSDRFFAERPEGSVSTLKIQRTQQEDSAVYLCASSLGGGNPGDQPQHFGDGTRLSIL.

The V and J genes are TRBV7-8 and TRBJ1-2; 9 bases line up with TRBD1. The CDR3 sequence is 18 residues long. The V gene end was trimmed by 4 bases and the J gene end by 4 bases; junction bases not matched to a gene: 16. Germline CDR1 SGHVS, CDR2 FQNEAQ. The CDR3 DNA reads TGTGCCAGCAGCTCACCCGGGACAGGGCTCGTAACATCCTATGGCTACACCTTC. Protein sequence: CASSSPGTGLVTSYGYTF.

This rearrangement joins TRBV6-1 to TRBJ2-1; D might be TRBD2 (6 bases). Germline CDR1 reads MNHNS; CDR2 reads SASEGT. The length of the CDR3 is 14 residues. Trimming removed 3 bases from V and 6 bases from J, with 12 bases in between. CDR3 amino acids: CASSEGLNRNEQFF. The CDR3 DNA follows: TGTGCCAGCAGTGAGGGACTGAACCGCAATGAGCAGTTCTTC.

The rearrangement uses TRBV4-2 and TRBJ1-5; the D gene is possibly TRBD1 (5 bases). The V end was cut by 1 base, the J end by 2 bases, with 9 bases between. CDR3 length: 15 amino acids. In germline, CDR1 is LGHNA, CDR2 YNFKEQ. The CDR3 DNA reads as TGTGCCAGCAGCCAAGCCCTAGGGGGCAATCAGCCCCAGCATTTT. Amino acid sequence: CASSQALGGNQPQHF.

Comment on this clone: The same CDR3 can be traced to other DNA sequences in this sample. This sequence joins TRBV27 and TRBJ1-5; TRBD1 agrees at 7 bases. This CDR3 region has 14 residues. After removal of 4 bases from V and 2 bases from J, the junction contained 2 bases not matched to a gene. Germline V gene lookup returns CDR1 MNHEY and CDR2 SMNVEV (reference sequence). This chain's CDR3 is CASSSGTGNQPQHF. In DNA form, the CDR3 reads TGTGCCAGCAGTTCTGGGACAGGCAATCAGCCCCAGCATTTT.

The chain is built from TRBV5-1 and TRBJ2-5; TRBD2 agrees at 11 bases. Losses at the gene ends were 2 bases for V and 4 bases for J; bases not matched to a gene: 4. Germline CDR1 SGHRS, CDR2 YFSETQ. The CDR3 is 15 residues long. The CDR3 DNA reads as TGCGCCAGCAGCTTTAGCGGGGGGGGCGGAGAGACCCAGTACTTC. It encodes CASSFSGGGGETQYF. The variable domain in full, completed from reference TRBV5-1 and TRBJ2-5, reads KAGVTQTPRYLIKTRGQQVTLSCSPISGHRSVSWYQQTPGQGLQFLFEYFSETQRNKGNFPGRFSGRQFSNSRSEMNVSTLELGDSALYLCASSFSGGGGETQYFGPGTRLLVL.

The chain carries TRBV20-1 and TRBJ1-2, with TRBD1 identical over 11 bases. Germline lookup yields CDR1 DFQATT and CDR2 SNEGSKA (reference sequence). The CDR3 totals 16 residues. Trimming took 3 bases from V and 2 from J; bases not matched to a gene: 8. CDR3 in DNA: TGCAGTGCTAGTCCGGACAGGGGGCGTGTGAACTATGGCTACACCTTC. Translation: CSASPDRGRVNYGYTF.

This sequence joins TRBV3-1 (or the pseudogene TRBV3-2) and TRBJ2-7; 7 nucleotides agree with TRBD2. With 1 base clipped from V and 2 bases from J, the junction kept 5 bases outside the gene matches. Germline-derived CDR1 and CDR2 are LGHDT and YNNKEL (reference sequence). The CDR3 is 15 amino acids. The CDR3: CASSQGLADPYEQYF. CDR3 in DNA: TGTGCCAGCAGCCAAGGTCTAGCGGACCCCTACGAGCAGTACTTC.

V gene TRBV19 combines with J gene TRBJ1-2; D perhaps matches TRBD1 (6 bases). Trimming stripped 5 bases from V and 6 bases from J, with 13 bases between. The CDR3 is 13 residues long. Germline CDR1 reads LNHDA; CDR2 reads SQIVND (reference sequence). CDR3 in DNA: TGTGCCAGTAGTTCAGGGGTCGCGCATGGCTACACCTTC. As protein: CASSSGVAHGYTF.

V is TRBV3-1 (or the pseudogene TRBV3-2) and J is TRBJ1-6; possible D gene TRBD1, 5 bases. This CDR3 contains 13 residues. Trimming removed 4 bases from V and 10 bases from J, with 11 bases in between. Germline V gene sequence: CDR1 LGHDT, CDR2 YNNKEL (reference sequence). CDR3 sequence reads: CASSRDGGSPLHF. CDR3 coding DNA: TGTGCCAGCAGCCGGGACGGGGGGTCACCCCTCCACTTT.